Listed here are 28 T cell receptor beta chains from one sample, sequenced in a study of vaccination and CD4 T cells after COVID-19. Treatment in this sample: approximately 9-day PBMC culture with coronavirus spike peptide pools or control peptides (ViraFEST assay). For these receptors, no antigen is known. Cultured CD4+ T cell DNA underwent sequencing with the Oncomine TCR Beta short-read assay. From the PCR reads, TCRdb called clonotypes with MiXCR, one entry per CDR3 protein. This table holds about 7,000 distinct CDR3 sequences, 25% found once. The material was CD4+ T cells from blood, cultured in vitro, obtained after SARS-CoV-2 vaccination. The source is a human donor who had recovered from COVID-19.

CDR3 loop: CASSRGTSGAYEQYF. CDR3 sequence (DNA): TGTGCCAGCAGCCGAGGGACTAGCGGAGCCTACGAGCAGTACTTC. The chain is built from TRBV4-2 and TRBJ2-7, with 11 bases lining up with TRBD2. The CDR3 extends over 15 amino acids. The ends lost 4 bases at V and 2 bases at J; junction bases unmatched: 4. The germline V gene has CDR1 LGHNA and CDR2 YNFKEQ.

J is TRBJ2-7 and V is TRBV10-2, with a weak D call TRBD1 (5 bases). In germline, CDR1 is WSHSY, CDR2 SAAADI. This CDR3 spans 13 amino acids. Trimming pared 10 bases from V and 3 bases from J, leaving 16 bases between. CDR3 amino acids: CATHEGVNYEQYF. The CDR3 bases are TGCGCCACCCATGAAGGGGTAAACTACGAGCAGTACTTC.

The J gene is TRBJ2-7, the V gene TRBV6-5, with TRBD2 identical over 12 bases. V lost 3 bases to trimming and J lost 2 bases; unmatched junction nucleotides: 11. The germline gives CDR1 MNHEY, CDR2 SVGAGI. The length of the CDR3 is 18 residues. The CDR3 DNA reads as TGTGCCAGCAGTTATTACACTAGCGGGAGGACCAGTCCCTACGAGCAGTACTTC. It codes for CASSYYTSGRTSPYEQYF.

This clonotype is judged medium-sized. The genes are TRBV20-1 and TRBJ1-5; TRBD1 is a possible D gene (5 bases). The germline CDR1 and CDR2 sequences are DFQATT and SNEGSKA (reference sequence). CDR3 size: 14 residues. Trimming removed 5 bases from V and 0 bases from J, with 11 bases in between. DNA of the CDR3: TGCAGTGCTCGGCGGGGGGATAGCAATCAGCCCCAGCATTTT. Translating gives CSARRGDSNQPQHF.

Comment on this clonotype: One end of the junction fails to match germline, which may point to a read error. The J gene is TRBJ2-7, the V gene TRBV5-6, with 7 bases lining up with TRBD1. The CDR3 length is 12 residues. Per germline, CDR1 SGHDT and CDR2 YYEEEE. The CDR3 loop reads CASSLVEGAPRF. DNA for the CDR3: TGTGCCAGCAGCTTGGTAGAGGGGGCCCCCCGATTC. The full variable domain, its missing parts supplied by reference TRBV5-6 and TRBJ2-7, is DAGVTQSPTHLIKTRGQQVTLRCSPKSGHDTVSWYQQALGQGPQFIFQYYEEEERQRGNFPDRFSGHQFPNYSSELNVNALLLGDSALYLCASSLVEGAPRFGPGTRLTVT.

This clonotype was observed a single time. The rearrangement joins TRBV2 to TRBJ2-7; D is uncertain. Trimming cost V 10 bases and J 3 bases, with 16 bases left between them. Germline assignment: CDR1 SNHLY and CDR2 FYNNEI. The CDR3 is made up of 13 amino acids. The CDR3 bases are TGTGCCACCCGGGCCGCGGAGCACTACGAGCAGTACTTC. It codes for CATRAAEHYEQYF.

This clonotype turned up a few times. The chain couples TRBV20-1 to TRBJ1-2, with no clear D. V was trimmed by 5 bases and J by 2 bases, leaving 15 bases between them. CDR3 length: 14 amino acids. From germline, CDR1 is DFQATT and CDR2 SNEGSKA (reference sequence). The CDR3 is CSASDPDSNYGYTF. DNA for the CDR3: TGCAGTGCTTCAGATCCGGATTCAAACTATGGCTACACCTTC.

This clonotype has more than one count but fewer than ten. The V gene is TRBV28, the J gene TRBJ2-5, with a weak D call TRBD2 (6 bases). Germline CDR1 MDHEN, CDR2 SYDVKM. Trimming pared 5 bases from V and 4 bases from J, leaving 11 bases between. The CDR3 length is 13 residues. The CDR3 sequence: CASSPIAVETQYF. The CDR3 coding sequence is TGTGCCAGCAGTCCGATAGCGGTAGAGACCCAGTACTTC.

The DNA of the CDR3 is TGTGCCAGCAGCCAAATACTGGACAGCTCCTACGAGCAGTACTTC. Protein product: CASSQILDSSYEQYF. The chain links TRBV11-2 to TRBJ2-7; weak D call: TRBD1 (6 bases). This CDR3 has 15 residues. The V end lost 5 bases, the J end lost 0 bases, and 14 bases lay between the germline ends. Per germline, CDR1 SGHAT and CDR2 FQNNGV.

Only a few counts were recorded for this clonotype. The V gene is TRBV7-2, the J gene TRBJ2-1; unclear D gene. V lost 6 bases and J 4 bases, leaving 4 bases between the germline ends. The CDR3 extends over 11 amino acids. CDR1 SGHTA and CDR2 FQGNSA come from the germline V gene. The CDR3 region has the DNA TGTGCCAGCAGGTCTTACAATGAGCAGTTCTTC. The encoded protein is CASRSYNEQFF.

V is TRBV19 and J is TRBJ2-1; 9 nucleotides agree with TRBD1. This CDR3 is built from 14 residues. The trim removed 7 bases at V and 9 bases at J, leaving 10 bases unmatched. CDR1 and CDR2 from the germline V gene are LNHDA and SQIVND (reference sequence). CDR3 DNA: TGTGCCAGTACCCCGGGACAGGGTTCAGGTGAGCAGTTCTTC. Translation gives CASTPGQGSGEQFF.

V gene TRBV28 combines with J gene TRBJ1-1, with D uncertain. Germline CDR1 is MDHEN and CDR2 is SYDVKM. There are 13 residues in the CDR3. V lost 3 bases and J 1 base, leaving 6 bases between the germline ends. The CDR3 nucleotides read TGTGCCAGCAGTTTCCGAACGAACACTGAAGCTTTCTTT. This translates into CASSFRTNTEAFF. Based on the CDR3 plus reference TRBV28 and TRBJ1-1, the full variable domain is DVKVTQSSRYLVKRTGEKVFLECVQDMDHENMFWYRQDPGLGLRLIYFSYDVKMKEKGDIPEGYSVSREKKERFSLILESASTNQTSMYLCASSFRTNTEAFFGQGTRLTVV.

This rearrangement joins TRBV5-1 to TRBJ1-6, with D unclear. The CDR3 has 15 residues. CDR1 is SGHRS, CDR2 YFSETQ, per germline. V lost 0 bases and J 7 bases, leaving 11 bases between the germline ends. CDR3 coding DNA: TGCGCCAGCAGCTTGGGCGGGCAGACGAATTCACCCCTCCACTTT. Its translation: CASSLGGQTNSPLHF.

The chain is built from TRBV20-1 and TRBJ2-4; tentatively, D is TRBD1 (6 bases). V gave up 5 bases and J gave up 13 bases, with 21 bases separating them. Per germline, CDR1 DFQATT and CDR2 SNEGSKA (reference sequence). This CDR3 contains 13 residues. The CDR3: CSAQGSTGLTQYF. For the CDR3, the DNA is TGCAGTGCTCAGGGGAGTACAGGCCTCACGCAGTACTTC.

The chain uses TRBV20-1 and TRBJ1-5; 10 positions agree with TRBD1. Unmatched junction bases numbered 5, after V lost 0 bases and J lost 0 bases. The CDR3 has 17 amino acids. Germline CDR1 and CDR2: DFQATT and SNEGSKA (reference sequence). CDR3: CSARDPGQGGSNQPQHF. As DNA, the CDR3 is TGCAGTGCTAGAGATCCCGGACAGGGGGGTAGCAATCAGCCCCAGCATTTT.

This sequence joins TRBV28 and TRBJ1-1, with 7 positions matching TRBD1. V gave up 5 bases and J gave up 0 bases; unmatched junction bases: 9. The germline V gene has CDR1 MDHEN and CDR2 SYDVKM. This CDR3 spans 16 amino acids. The DNA for the CDR3 is TGTGCCAGCAGTCGCACAGGGGCCAACATGAACACTGAAGCTTTCTTT. Translation: CASSRTGANMNTEAFF.

By proportion, this clonotype is medium-sized. The gene calls are TRBV20-1 and TRBJ1-5, with D uncertain. The CDR3 totals 14 residues. V lost 0 bases and J lost 2, with 8 bases in between. From germline, CDR1 is DFQATT and CDR2 SNEGSKA (reference sequence). The CDR3 sequence is CSARDFGGNQPQHF. The CDR3 DNA is TGCAGTGCTAGAGATTTTGGGGGCAATCAGCCCCAGCATTTT.

This clonotype turned up a few times. J is TRBJ1-1 and V is TRBV6-2 or TRBV6-3; unclear D gene. Germline CDR1 MNHEY, CDR2 SVGEGT. The CDR3 runs 15 residues. Trimming took 0 bases from V and 1 from J, leaving 9 bases between them. The CDR3 reads CASSYSGNGNTEAFF. Written as DNA, the CDR3 is TGTGCCAGCAGTTACTCAGGGAACGGGAACACTGAAGCTTTCTTT.

This clonotype was seen a few times. This chain uses TRBV20-1 with TRBJ2-7; D might be TRBD1 (6 bases). The CDR3 spans 14 residues. In germline, CDR1 is DFQATT, CDR2 SNEGSKA (reference sequence). The V end was cut by 1 base, the J end by 7 bases, with 17 bases between. As DNA, the CDR3 is TGCAGTGCTAGAGCCCAGGAGGTGGGGGCAGAGCAGTACTTC. Amino acids: CSARAQEVGAEQYF.

This clonotype is classed as medium-sized (0.01 to 0.1%). V is TRBV5-4 and J is TRBJ2-5; 8 bases match TRBD2. Germline assignment: CDR1 SGHNT and CDR2 YYREEE (reference sequence). J lost 4 bases, V lost 1 base, and 9 bases had no gene match. The CDR3 length is 16 residues. CDR3 loop: CASSLSTGLGLETQYF. DNA for the CDR3: TGTGCCAGCAGCTTGAGTACGGGACTAGGGTTAGAGACCCAGTACTTC.

This rearrangement joins TRBV18 to TRBJ2-1, with D possibly matching TRBD1 (6 bases). The CDR3 has 14 residues. Germline V CDR1 and CDR2: KGHSH, LQKENI. The ends were cut back, 6 bases at V and 5 bases at J, with 14 bases in the middle. CDR3 residues: CASSKSTGDNEQFF. The DNA of the CDR3 is TGTGCCAGCTCGAAATCGACAGGTGACAATGAGCAGTTCTTC.

This clonotype is medium-sized within its sample. This sequence joins TRBV20-1 and TRBJ1-5; tentatively, D is TRBD1 (5 bases). Germline V gene sequence: CDR1 DFQATT, CDR2 SNEGSKA (reference sequence). CDR3 length equals 15 residues. V gave up 6 bases and J gave up 3 bases, with 18 bases separating them. The DNA for the CDR3 is TGCAGTGCCGCCCAAATAAAGACAGCCAATCAGCCCCAGCATTTT. Its protein is CSAAQIKTANQPQHF.

This sequence joins TRBV7-2 and TRBJ2-5; 9 bases map to TRBD1. The CDR3 is 13 amino acids. The V segment lost 5 bases and the J segment 5 bases; nucleotides outside the gene matches: 3. Germline V gene sequence: CDR1 SGHTA, CDR2 FQGNSA. The CDR3 sequence: CASSQGTGETQYF. CDR3 nucleotides: TGTGCCAGCAGCCAAGGGACAGGGGAGACCCAGTACTTC.

This chain connects TRBV4-1 to TRBJ2-5; 10 bases align to TRBD2. This CDR3 has 18 amino acids. V lost 1 base and J lost 2; bases outside the gene matches: 10. Looked up from germline, CDR1 is MGHRA and CDR2 is YSYEKL. CDR3 in amino acids: CASSQVLLTSGSQETQYF. DNA of the CDR3: TGCGCCAGCAGCCAAGTTCTCCTGACTAGCGGGTCACAAGAGACCCAGTACTTC.

CDR3 sequence (DNA): TGTGCCAGCAGCCCGACCACGGGACCCACAGATACGCAGTATTTT. This gives the protein CASSPTTGPTDTQYF. V and J are TRBV7-9 and TRBJ2-3; D assignment may be TRBD1 or TRBD2 (5 bases each). V shed 5 bases and J shed 2 bases, with 14 bases lying between them. CDR1 SEHNR and CDR2 FQNEAQ come from the germline V gene (reference sequence). This CDR3 contains 15 residues.

The CDR3 sequence: CASNRYSNQPQHF. Here the CDR3 DNA reads TGTGCCAGCAACAGATATAGCAATCAGCCCCAGCATTTT. The chain has TRBV6-1 and TRBJ1-5; no clear D gene. V was clipped by 7 bases and J by 0 bases, with 7 bases between them. The germline CDR1 and CDR2 sequences are MNHNS and SASEGT. The CDR3 covers 13 residues.

This clonotype was detected only a few times. The V and J genes are TRBV6-1 and TRBJ1-2; D is perhaps TRBD1 (5 bases). The CDR3 consists of 15 residues. The V end was cut by 2 bases, the J end by 8 bases, with 18 bases between. The V gene's germline CDR1 is MNHNS and CDR2 SASEGT. The DNA of the CDR3 is TGTGCCAGCAGTGAACCCGGGGGGACCAAGCACGGCTACACCTTC. Translating gives CASSEPGGTKHGYTF.

V usage is TRBV29-1 and J usage is TRBJ1-1; TRBD1 matches 10 bases. The CDR3 has 14 residues. The germline V gene encodes CDR1 SQVTM and CDR2 ANQGSEA. V lost 2 bases to trimming and J lost 10 bases; unmatched junction nucleotides: 10. The CDR3 loop reads CSVEMSGQGVAAFF. DNA for the CDR3: TGCAGCGTTGAAATGAGCGGACAGGGGGTAGCAGCTTTCTTT. The complete variable domain, with remaining parts taken from reference TRBV29-1 and TRBJ1-1, reads SAVISQKPSRDICQRGTSLTIQCQVDSQVTMMFWYRQQPGQSLTLIATANQGSEATYESGFVIDKFPISRPNLTFSTLTVSNMSPEDSSIYLCSVEMSGQGVAAFFGQGTRLTVV.